The T cell receptor (beta chain) under discussion was sequenced for a study of T cells in Graves' hyperthyroidism and ophthalmopathy. General study points: In the blood, most expanded thyroid clonotypes above 0.001 appeared as well.

Recently diagnosed hyperthyroidism of less than 2 months' duration affected patients aged 18 to 65. Diagnoses used clinical symptoms, serum thyroxine and TRAb, thyroid ultrasound and orbital computed tomography. Source material for PBMCs was more than 7.5 ml fresh peripheral blood. Template material for amplifying TCR beta CDR3 regions consisted of RNA transcripts. RT-PCR in the first round (using the HTBI primer set) targeted the TCR CDR3. TCRdb used MiXCR to reprocess the multiplex PCR reads, holding one entry per CDR3 protein. The sample consists of roughly 150,000 distinct CDR3 sequences, 8% to 9.5% of them appearing once. Notes on this clonotype: Its antigen is currently unknown.

Material: blood. This clonotype originated in a woman aged 18-29 years with Graves' hyperthyroidism that later progressed to Graves' ophthalmopathy.

CDR3 sequence reads: CATSRDTGGGTEAFF. The CDR3 nucleotides read TGTGCCACCAGCAGAGATACAGGGGGGGGCACTGAAGCTTTCTTT. This chain uses TRBV15 with TRBJ1-1; TRBD1 agrees at 8 bases. With V trimmed by 0 bases and J by 4 bases, 4 bases remained unmatched. The germline gives CDR1 LNHNV, CDR2 YYDKDF (reference sequence). The CDR3 runs 15 residues.